This T cell receptor (beta chain) was recovered during a study of cytomegalovirus exposure and HLA in healthy donors. Study-level results: The only immune exposure information that was available was CMV serostatus.

Points on this clone: Its specificity is unknown.

CDR3 length: 16 amino acids. CDR1 SGHRS and CDR2 YFSETQ come from the germline V gene. V was cut by 0 bases and J by 0 bases, with 9 bases left in between. Amplification used 60 Vbeta primers and 13 Jbeta primers. Some clones are missing from TCRdb's copy, which holds only in-frame ones; the method was immunoSEQ multiplex PCR. This table has some 180,000 clones, over 80% appearing once. Sequenced: PBMCs. The sequence derives from a girl between 10 and 17 years old in good health and CMV-seropositive. The V call is TRBV5-1, the J call TRBJ1-4, with D possibly matching TRBD1 (5 bases). CDR3 protein: CASSLGQISTNEKLFF. The DNA for the CDR3 is TGCGCCAGCAGCTTGGGACAGATCTCAACTAATGAAAAACTGTTTTTT.